This note documents a single T cell receptor beta chain sequence. Its specificity is not known. The data belong to a study of PD-1 blockade in classical Hodgkin lymphoma. Overall study findings and caveats: Diminished baseline TCR diversity has been reported in newly diagnosed patients relative to healthy donors. Anyone who began nivolumab under 1 year after ASCT was excluded.

TCRdb keeps only in-frame clones here, not all; method: immunoSEQ multiplex PCR. The sample records about 64,000 clones, under 95% being singletons. CDR1 is SGHVS, CDR2 FQNEAQ, per germline. The V segment lost 1 base and the J segment 9 bases; nucleotides outside the gene matches: 5. CDR3 length equals 15 residues. The time point is: cycle 4 day 1 (C4D1), after less than seven weeks of nivolumab. All patients experienced relapse after autologous stem cell transplantation, and brentuximab vedotin exposure was variable. Patients reached a best response of complete response, partial response or progressive disease.

The sequence came from a human donor with classical Hodgkin lymphoma. The source material was peripheral blood mononuclear cells (PBMCs), sampled before the fourth cycle of nivolumab. The V call is TRBV7-8, the J call TRBJ2-1; 11 bases map to TRBD2. CDR3 loop: CASSLELAGAVEQFF. DNA of the CDR3: TGTGCCAGCAGCTTAGAACTAGCGGGGGCTGTTGAGCAGTTCTTC.